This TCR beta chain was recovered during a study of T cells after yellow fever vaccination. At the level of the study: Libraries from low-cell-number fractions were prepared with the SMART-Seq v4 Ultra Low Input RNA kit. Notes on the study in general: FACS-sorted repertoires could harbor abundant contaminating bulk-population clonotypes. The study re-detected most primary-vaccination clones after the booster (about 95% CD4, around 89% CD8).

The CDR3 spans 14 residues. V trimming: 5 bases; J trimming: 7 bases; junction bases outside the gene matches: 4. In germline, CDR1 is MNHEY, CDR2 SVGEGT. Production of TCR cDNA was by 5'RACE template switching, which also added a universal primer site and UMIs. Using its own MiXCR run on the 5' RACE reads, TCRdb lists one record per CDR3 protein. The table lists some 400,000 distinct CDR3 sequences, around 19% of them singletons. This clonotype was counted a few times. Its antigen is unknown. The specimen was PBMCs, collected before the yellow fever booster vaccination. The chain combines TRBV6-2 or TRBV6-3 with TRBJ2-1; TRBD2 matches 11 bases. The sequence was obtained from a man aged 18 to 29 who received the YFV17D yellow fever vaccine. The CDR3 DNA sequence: TGTGCCAGCAGTCCGACTAGCGGGGCGAATGAGCAGTTCTTC. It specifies CASSPTSGANEQFF.